This T cell receptor (beta chain) was identified in a study of T-cell reconstitution after alpha-beta-depleted transplantation in children. This clonotype was recorded at least ten times. Construction of the TCRbeta library involved unique molecular identifiers. TCRdb analysed the PCR reads with MiXCR anew, one entry per CDR3 protein. The sample gives some 490,000 distinct CDR3 sequences, roughly an eighth of which show up once; approximately 5.4% is in the top ten. The CDR3 loop spans 14 amino acids. The chain has TRBV21-1 and TRBJ2-1; the table's TRBD2 call for D was not verified on the DNA. TRBV21-1 is noted as a pseudogene. The source of this sequence is a human donor who donated a stem cell graft to a child with combined immunodeficiency. The specimen was PBMCs from the stem cell graft donor, collected from the stem cell graft. CDR3 loop: CASSKDEGQPWGFF. The CDR3 DNA sequence: TGTGCCAGCAGCAAAGACGAGGGCCAACCCTGGGGGTTCTTC.